This TCR beta chain was recorded in a study of CD8 T cells in Susac syndrome. Study details: Sequenced Susac syndrome patients included roughly six with active disease and fewer than ten who were in remission.

About this clonotype itself: Its antigen is unidentified.

An amount of RNA that ranged from roughly 0.45 to 1 ug was reverse transcribed with random hexamers. Coverage of TCR beta CDR3 amplification by immunoSEQ multiplex PCR extended to 54 Vbeta and 13 Jbeta. Via MiXCR, TCRdb re-called the immunoSEQ multiplex PCR reads, giving one row per CDR3 protein. The profile shows about 240,000 distinct CDR3 sequences, 90% to 96% of them singletons. Study outcomes and limitations: The study acknowledged a relatively small number of individuals in its TCR sequencing and HLA analysis. The CD4+ T cell repertoires in Susac syndrome were not clonally expanded.

The sequence derives from a human donor with Susac syndrome. The sequenced material came from CD4+ T cells from PBMCs.

The CDR3 reads CASSQDSSGVKETQYF. In DNA form, the CDR3 reads TGCGCCAGCAGCCAAGATAGTAGCGGGGTAAAAGAGACCCAGTACTTC. The rearrangement joins TRBV4-1 to TRBJ2-5; TRBD2 matches at 8 bases. The CDR3 runs to 16 residues. Trimming at V came to 0 bases and at J to 3 bases, leaving 6 bases not matched to a gene. Germline V gene lookup returns CDR1 MGHRA and CDR2 YSYEKL.